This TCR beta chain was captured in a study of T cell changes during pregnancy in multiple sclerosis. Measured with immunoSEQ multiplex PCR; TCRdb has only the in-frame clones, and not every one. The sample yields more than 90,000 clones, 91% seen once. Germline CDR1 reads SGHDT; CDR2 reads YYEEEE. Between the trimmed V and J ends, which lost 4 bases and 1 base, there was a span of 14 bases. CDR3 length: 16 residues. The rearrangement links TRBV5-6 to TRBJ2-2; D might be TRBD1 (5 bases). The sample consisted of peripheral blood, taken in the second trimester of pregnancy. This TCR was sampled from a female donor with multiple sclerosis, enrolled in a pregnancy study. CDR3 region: CASSTRARVNTGELFF. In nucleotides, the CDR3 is TGTGCCAGCAGCACCAGGGCTAGGGTGAACACCGGGGAGCTGTTTTTT.